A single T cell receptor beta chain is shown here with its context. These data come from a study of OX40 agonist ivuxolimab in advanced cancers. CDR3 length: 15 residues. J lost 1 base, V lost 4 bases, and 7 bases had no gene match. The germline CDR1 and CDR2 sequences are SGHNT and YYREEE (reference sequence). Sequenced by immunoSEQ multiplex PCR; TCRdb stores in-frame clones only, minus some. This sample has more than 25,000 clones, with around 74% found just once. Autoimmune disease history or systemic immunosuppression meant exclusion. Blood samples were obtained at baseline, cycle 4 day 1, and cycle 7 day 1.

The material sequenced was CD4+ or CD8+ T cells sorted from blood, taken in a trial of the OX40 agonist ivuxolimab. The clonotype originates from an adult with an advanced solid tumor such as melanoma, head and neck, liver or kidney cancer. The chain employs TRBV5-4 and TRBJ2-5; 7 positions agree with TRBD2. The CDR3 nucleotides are TGTGCCAGCAGCCAAGTTTCGGGGGGCCAAGAGACCCAGTACTTC. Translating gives CASSQVSGGQETQYF.